A selection of T cell receptor beta chains follows, all from one sample in a study of human T cells and chemical hapten exposure. TCRdb itself ran the 5' RACE reads through MiXCR, one entry per CDR3 protein. The data hold 130,000 or so distinct CDR3 sequences, with around 4.4% observed a single time. These receptors were obtained from a female donor in good health. The CDR3 runs from the conserved cysteine through the conserved F or W. The D gene is left open where the match is weak. A row's size may be missing; if present it is once, few, many or a size class.

TRBV7-2	TRBD1	many	TRBJ1-2	TGTGCCAGCACCTTGATGGGACAGATAGATGGCTACACCTTC	CASTLMGQIDGYTF
TRBV12-3/TRBV12-4	NA	many	TRBJ2-7	TGTGCCAGCAGGGACGGTATCTCCTACGAGCAGTACTTC	CASRDGISYEQYF
TRBV19	NA	many	TRBJ2-1	TGTGCCAGTAGTACCGGGGCTTCCCCAAACAATGAGCAGTTCTTC	CASSTGASPNNEQFF
TRBV12-3/TRBV12-4	TRBD1	many	TRBJ1-5	TGTGCCAGCAGTTTTGGAGACAGGGTTAACCCCCAGCATTTT	CASSFGDRVNPQHF
TRBV4-3	NA	many	TRBJ1-1	TGCGCCAGCAGCCAAGAACGGGGGGGTCGTCCCCGGGAAGCTTTCTTT	CASSQERGGRPREAFF
TRBV19	NA	few	TRBJ1-2	TGTGCCAGTCGCCCAGGATATCCGGGACCAAACTATGGCTACACCTTC	CASRPGYPGPNYGYTF
TRBV5-1	NA	many	TRBJ2-7	TGCGCCAGCAGCTTGGGGGACATTCGGGAGCAGTACTTC	CASSLGDIREQYF
TRBV4-2	NA	many	TRBJ2-5	TGTGCCAGCAGCCAAACAGGGCCGGTACAAGAGACCCAGTACTTC	CASSQTGPVQETQYF
TRBV7-6	NA	many	TRBJ2-3	TGTGCCAGCAGCTTAGTTCGGGCAGATACGCAGTATTTT	CASSLVRADTQYF
TRBV5-4	TRBD1	many	TRBJ1-2	TGTGCCAGCAGCCAAGGGACAGGGCTAGTCTATGGCTACACCTTC	CASSQGTGLVYGYTF
TRBV20-1	NA	many	TRBJ1-5	TGCAGTGCTAGTTCTCCAGGGAGCAATCAGCCCCAGCATTTT	CSASSPGSNQPQHF
TRBV5-1	NA	NA	TRBJ1-2	TGCGCCAGCAGCTTGGCCGTGAGTCCCGGTGGCTACACCTTC	CASSLAVSPGGYTF
TRBV19	NA	many	TRBJ1-1	TGTGCCAGTAGTACCGACCCCGACAGGAACACTGAAGCTTTCTTT	CASSTDPDRNTEAFF
TRBV4-1	NA	many	TRBJ1-2	TGCGCCAGCAGCCAAGGAGCAGGGAAAGGGCATGGCTACACCTTC	CASSQGAGKGHGYTF
TRBV7-9	TRBD1	many	TRBJ1-5	TGTGCCAGCAGCCCCGGACAGGGTTACCAGCCCCAGCATTTT	CASSPGQGYQPQHF
TRBV29-1	NA	many	TRBJ1-2	TGCAGCGTTGAAGCACCAAGCTGGGGCTATGGCTACACCTTC	CSVEAPSWGYGYTF
TRBV3-1	NA	few	TRBJ1-2	TGTGCCAGCAGTTACCCCAGTTACGGCTACACCTTC	CASSYPSYGYTF
TRBV30	NA	many	TRBJ1-1	TGTGCCTGGAGTGTACGTGGGGGCATGAACACTGAAGCTTTCTTT	CAWSVRGGMNTEAFF
TRBV20-1	TRBD1	many	TRBJ1-2	TGCAGTGCTAGAGACCCCGGGACAGTAAGGAATGGCTACACCTTC	CSARDPGTVRNGYTF
TRBV5-4	NA	many	TRBJ1-1	TGTGCCAGCAGCTTTCCAGGGTCCACTGAAGCTTTCTTT	CASSFPGSTEAFF
TRBV7-3	TRBD2	many	TRBJ2-7	TGTGCCAGCAGCTCTTTCGGGACTAGCGGCTACGAGCAGTACTTC	CASSSFGTSGYEQYF
TRBV5-1	NA	few	TRBJ1-1	TGCGCCAGCAGCTTAGCCCTATTCGGCACTGAAGCTTTCTTT	CASSLALFGTEAFF
TRBV12-3/TRBV12-4	NA	few	TRBJ1-2	TGTGCCAGCAGTTTACAACTTCGGGGGCTAAGGGGCTACACCTTC	CASSLQLRGLRGYTF
TRBV6-1	NA	many	TRBJ1-2	TGTGCCAGCAGTGCAGACAGGTTCTATGGCTACACCTTC	CASSADRFYGYTF
TRBV10-3	TRBD1	few	TRBJ2-7	TGTGCCATTGGACAGGGTGACGACGAGCAGTACTTC	CAIGQGDDEQYF
TRBV7-6	TRBD1	many	TRBJ2-3	TGTGCCAGCAGCTCTGGGACAGGGGGCGTAGATACGCAGTATTTT	CASSSGTGGVDTQYF
TRBV7-2	NA	many	TRBJ2-5	TGTGCCAGCAGCCCATCACCTAGGCGGGATGAAGAGACCCAGTACTTC	CASSPSPRRDEETQYF
TRBV20-1	NA	few	TRBJ2-3	TGCAGTGCTAGATACGATACGCAGTATTTT	CSARYDTQYF
TRBV5-1	TRBD2	many	TRBJ2-1	TGCGCCAGCAGCTCGGGCCGTGGCGGGGGATACAATGAGCAGTTCTTC	CASSSGRGGGYNEQFF
TRBV9	TRBD2	NA	TRBJ2-1	TGTGCCAGCAGCGTAGGGGGGACTAACAATGAGCAGTTCTTC	CASSVGGTNNEQFF
TRBV20-1	TRBD1	many	TRBJ1-3	TGCAGTGCTAGCACAGGGGGCGAAGCCGGAAACACCATATATTTT	CSASTGGEAGNTIYF
TRBV15	TRBD1	many	TRBJ2-5	TGTGCCACCAGCTCTAACAGGGGCCCCCCGCAAGAGACCCAGTACTTC	CATSSNRGPPQETQYF